The rows below give T cell receptor beta chains drawn from one sample of a study of beta chain features in type 1 diabetes. Using immunoSEQ multiplex PCR, the repertoire was profiled, and TCRdb retains in-frame clones only, with some absent. The table includes under 150,000 clones, around 10% detected once. The sample was central memory CD4+ T cells from blood. These receptors were collected from a man aged 25 to 45 with type 1 diabetes. The conserved cysteine and the conserved F or W are not part of the CDR3 here. The order of the fields is J gene, V gene, CDR3 protein.

TRBJ2-5 TRBV5-4 ASSVDRGETQY
TRBJ2-2 TRBV9 ASSASRVGELF
TRBJ2-7 TRBV27 ASSSTGQTYEQY
TRBJ2-3 TRBV29-1 SVRGGNTDTQY
TRBJ2-1 TRBV5-4 ASSSSGGAYNEQF
TRBJ1-2 TRBV7-2 ASSFISGVEYGYT
TRBJ2-7 TRBV5-1 ASSLLGQGSAEQY
TRBJ2-3 TRBV2 ASSLQGVPDTQY
TRBJ2-6 TRBV5-1 ASSLAPGAGANVLT
TRBJ2-2 TRBV5-1 ASSLGVSGELF
TRBJ2-1 TRBV5-6 ASTYATGDNEQF
TRBJ1-6 TRBV7-8 ASSPREDGNSPLH
TRBJ1-3 TRBV5-1 ASSSTGSQGNTIY
TRBJ2-7 TRBV11-2 ASSPDSYEQY
TRBJ2-1 TRBV9 ASSVAGVSYNEQF
TRBJ1-5 TRBV2 ASSAERSGQPQH
TRBJ2-3 TRBV12-5 ASGLNQGKTDTQY
TRBJ2-1 TRBV29-1 SVVGGRVLSEQF
TRBJ2-7 TRBV28 ASSSTSGSYEQY
TRBJ2-1 TRBV7-9 ASSLGGVRALNEQF
TRBJ2-6 TRBV7-9 ASTTDSGANVLT
TRBJ1-4 TRBV6-6 ASIEAGEGKLF
TRBJ2-5 TRBV5-1 ASSLIGGEAQY
TRBJ1-2 TRBV29-1 SAGYPGALNGYT
TRBJ2-3 TRBV11-2 ASSLTGVGADTQY
TRBJ2-3 TRBV6-5 ASSFGLSTDTQY
TRBJ1-1 TRBV6-5 ASSLTGGSEAF
TRBJ2-7 TRBV5-1 ASSPQGSSYEQY
TRBJ2-1 TRBV7-2 ASSHLQGANVGYDEQF
TRBJ1-2 TRBV18 ASSRSRGEGNYGYT
TRBJ2-7 TRBV6-1 ASNLQGPYEQY
TRBJ1-2 TRBV7-9 ASRDSGRLIYGYT
TRBJ1-1 TRBV7-9 ASSLAQGRTEAF
TRBJ2-5 TRBV2 ASKSEGETQY
TRBJ2-5 TRBV14 ASSRVTSVMETQY
TRBJ1-1 TRBV19 ASSPNHRAKEAF
TRBJ2-1 TRBV7-9 ASTRSGQVYNEQF
TRBJ1-5 TRBV5-1 ASSLQGAGNQPQH
TRBJ1-1 TRBV18 ASSPTGSAEAF
TRBJ1-4 TRBV11-2 ASSSPRGGAEKLF
TRBJ2-7 TRBV15 ATSRDIRAAEY
TRBJ2-2 TRBV30 AWKGRAGTGELF
TRBJ2-6 TRBV5-6 ASSLVETGANVLT
TRBJ1-6 TRBV2 ASSAAGQGNSPLH
TRBJ1-1 TRBV6-6 ASSYMGQGAAF
TRBJ2-5 TRBV7-8 ASSPSGGDPQTQY
TRBJ1-6 TRBV30 AWNSLNSPLH
TRBJ2-5 TRBV10-3 AIRTGTGLGKETQY
TRBJ2-1 TRBV7-9 ASSLDELNEQF
TRBJ1-6 TRBV18 ASSPQQQYNSPLH
TRBJ2-1 TRBV5-4 ASSPEGQFGEQF
TRBJ2-3 TRBV4-1 ASSRDRGTDTQY
TRBJ2-4 TRBV2 ASGLAKNIQY
TRBJ1-4 TRBV7-9 ASSSYRDTEKLF
TRBJ2-5 TRBV7-8 ASSLDTPVTQY
TRBJ2-3 TRBV7-2 ASSGQGYTDTQY
TRBJ1-5 TRBV2 ASSERGPQH
TRBJ2-5 TRBV5-1 ASSLAGGHQETQY
TRBJ2-2 TRBV6-5 ASKQGTNTGELF